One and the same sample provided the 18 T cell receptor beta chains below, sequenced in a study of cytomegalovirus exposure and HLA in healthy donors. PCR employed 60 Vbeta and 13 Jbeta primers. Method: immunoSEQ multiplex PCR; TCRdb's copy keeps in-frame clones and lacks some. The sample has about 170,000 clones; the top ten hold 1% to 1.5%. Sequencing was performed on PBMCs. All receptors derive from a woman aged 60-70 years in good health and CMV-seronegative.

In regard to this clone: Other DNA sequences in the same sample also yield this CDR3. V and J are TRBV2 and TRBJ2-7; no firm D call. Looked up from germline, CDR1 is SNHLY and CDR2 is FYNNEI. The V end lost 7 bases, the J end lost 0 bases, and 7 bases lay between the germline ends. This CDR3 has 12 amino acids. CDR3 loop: CASKADSYEQYF. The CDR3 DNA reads TGTGCCAGCAAGGCGGACTCCTACGAGCAGTACTTC.

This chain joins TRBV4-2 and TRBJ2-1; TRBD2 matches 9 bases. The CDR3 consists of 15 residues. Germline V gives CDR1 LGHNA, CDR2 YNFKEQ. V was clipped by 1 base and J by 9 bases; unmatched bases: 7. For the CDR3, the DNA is TGTGCCAGCAGCCAAGCGTCTAGCGGGGAGGTTGAGCAGTTCTTC. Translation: CASSQASSGEVEQFF.

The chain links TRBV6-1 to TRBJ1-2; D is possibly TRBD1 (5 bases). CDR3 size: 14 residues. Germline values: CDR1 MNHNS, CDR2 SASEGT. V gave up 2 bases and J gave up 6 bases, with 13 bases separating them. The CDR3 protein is CASSESIGADGYTF. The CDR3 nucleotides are TGTGCCAGCAGTGAAAGTATTGGGGCGGATGGCTACACCTTC.

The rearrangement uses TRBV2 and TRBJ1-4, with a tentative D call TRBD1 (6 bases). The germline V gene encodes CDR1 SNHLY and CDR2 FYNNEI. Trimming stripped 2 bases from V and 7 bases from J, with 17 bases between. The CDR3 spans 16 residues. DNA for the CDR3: TGTGCCAGCAGTGAACGGGACACCCAACGCAGTGAAAAACTGTTTTTT. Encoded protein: CASSERDTQRSEKLFF.

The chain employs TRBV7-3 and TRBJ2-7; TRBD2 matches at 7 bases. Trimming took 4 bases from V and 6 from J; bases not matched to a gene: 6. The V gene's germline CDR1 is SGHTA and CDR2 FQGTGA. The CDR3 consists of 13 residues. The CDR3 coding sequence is TGTGCCAGCAGCTCTTCGCCGGGAGGCGAGCAGTACTTC. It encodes CASSSSPGGEQYF.

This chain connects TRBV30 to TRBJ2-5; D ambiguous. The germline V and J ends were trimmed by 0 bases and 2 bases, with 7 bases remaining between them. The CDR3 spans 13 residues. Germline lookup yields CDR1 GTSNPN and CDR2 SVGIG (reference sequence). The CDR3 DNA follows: TGTGCCTGGAGTGTACACGTACAAGAGACCCAGTACTTC. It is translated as CAWSVHVQETQYF.

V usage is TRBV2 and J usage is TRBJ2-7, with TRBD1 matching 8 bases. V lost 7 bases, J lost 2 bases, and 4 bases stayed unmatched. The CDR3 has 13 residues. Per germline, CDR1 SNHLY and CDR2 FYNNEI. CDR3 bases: TGTGCCAGCACTCTGGACAGGGCCTACGAGCAGTACTTC. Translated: CASTLDRAYEQYF.

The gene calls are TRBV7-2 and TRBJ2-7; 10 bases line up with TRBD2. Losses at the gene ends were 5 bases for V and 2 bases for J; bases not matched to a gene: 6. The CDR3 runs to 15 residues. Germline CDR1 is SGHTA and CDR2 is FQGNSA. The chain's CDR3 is CASSPGLAETYEQYF. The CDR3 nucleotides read TGTGCCAGCAGCCCCGGACTAGCGGAGACCTACGAGCAGTACTTC.

The CDR3 protein is CASSRGLPDTQYF. CDR3 coding DNA: TGTGCCAGCAGCCGGGGTCTCCCTGATACGCAGTATTTT. This chain joins TRBV7-9 and TRBJ2-3, with a tentative D call TRBD2 (5 bases). CDR1 and CDR2 from the germline V gene are SEHNR and FQNEAQ (reference sequence). Trimming shortened V by 5 bases and J by 6 bases, and 12 bases separated the two germline ends. The CDR3 runs to 13 residues. The entire variable domain, with the rest obtained from reference TRBV7-9 and TRBJ2-3, is as follows: DTGVSQNPRHKITKRGQNVTFRCDPISEHNRLYWYRQTLGQGPEFLTYFQNEAQLEKSRLLSDRFSAERPKGSFSTLEIQRTEQGDSAMYLCASSRGLPDTQYFGPGTRLTVL.

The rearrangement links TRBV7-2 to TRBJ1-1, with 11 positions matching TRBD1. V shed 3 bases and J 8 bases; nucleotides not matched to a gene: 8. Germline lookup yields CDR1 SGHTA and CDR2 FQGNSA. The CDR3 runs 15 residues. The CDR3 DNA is TGTGCCAGCAGCTTCCGGGACAGGGGGATTCGCGAAGCTTTCTTT. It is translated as CASSFRDRGIREAFF.

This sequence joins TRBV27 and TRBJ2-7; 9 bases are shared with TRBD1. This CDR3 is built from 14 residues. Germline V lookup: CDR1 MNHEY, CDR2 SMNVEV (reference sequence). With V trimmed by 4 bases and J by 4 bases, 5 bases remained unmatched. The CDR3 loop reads CASSSGTGPYEQYF. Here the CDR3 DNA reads TGTGCCAGCAGTTCCGGGACAGGGCCTTACGAGCAGTACTTC.

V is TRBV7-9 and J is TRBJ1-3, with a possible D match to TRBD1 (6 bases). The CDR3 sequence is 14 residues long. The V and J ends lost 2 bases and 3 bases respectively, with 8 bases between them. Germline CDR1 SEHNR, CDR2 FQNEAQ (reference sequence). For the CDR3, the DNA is TGTGCCAGCAGCTTAATAGGGGGTGGAAACACCATATATTTT. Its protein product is CASSLIGGGNTIYF.

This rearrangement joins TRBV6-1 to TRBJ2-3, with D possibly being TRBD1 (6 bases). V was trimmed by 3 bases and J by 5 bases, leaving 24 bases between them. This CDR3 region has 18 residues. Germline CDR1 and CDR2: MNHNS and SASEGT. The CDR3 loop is CASSDWGQGPYNRDTQYF. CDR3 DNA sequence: TGTGCCAGCAGTGATTGGGGGCAGGGGCCATACAATAGAGATACGCAGTATTTT.

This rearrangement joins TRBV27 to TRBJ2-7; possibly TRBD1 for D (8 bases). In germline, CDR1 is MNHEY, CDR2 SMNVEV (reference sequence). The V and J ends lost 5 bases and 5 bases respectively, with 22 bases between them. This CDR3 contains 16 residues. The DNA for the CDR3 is TGTGCCAGCAGTCCCCTGATTACAGGGGGGGGAGACGAGCAGTACTTC. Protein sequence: CASSPLITGGGDEQYF.

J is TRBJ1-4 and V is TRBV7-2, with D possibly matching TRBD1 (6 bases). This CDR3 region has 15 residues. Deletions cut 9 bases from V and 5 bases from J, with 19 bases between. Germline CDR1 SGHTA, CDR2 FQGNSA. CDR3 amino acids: CASGGRGSMNEKLFF. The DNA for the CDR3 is TGTGCCAGTGGGGGGAGGGGGTCGATGAATGAAAAACTGTTTTTT.

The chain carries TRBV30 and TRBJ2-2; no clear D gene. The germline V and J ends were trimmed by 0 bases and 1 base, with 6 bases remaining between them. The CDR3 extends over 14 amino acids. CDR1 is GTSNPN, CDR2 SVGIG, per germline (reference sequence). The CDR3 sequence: CAWSVRWNTGELFF. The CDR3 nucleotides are TGTGCCTGGAGTGTCAGATGGAACACCGGGGAGCTGTTTTTT.

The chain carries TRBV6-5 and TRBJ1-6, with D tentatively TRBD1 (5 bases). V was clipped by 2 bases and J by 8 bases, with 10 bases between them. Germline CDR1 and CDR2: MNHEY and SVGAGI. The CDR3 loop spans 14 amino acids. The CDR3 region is CASSYGGAYSPLHF. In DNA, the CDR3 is TGTGCCAGCAGTTACGGTGGGGCGTATTCACCCCTCCACTTT.

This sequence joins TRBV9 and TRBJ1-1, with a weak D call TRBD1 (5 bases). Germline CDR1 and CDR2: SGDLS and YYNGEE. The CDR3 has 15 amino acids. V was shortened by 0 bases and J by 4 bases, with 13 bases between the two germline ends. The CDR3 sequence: CASSVGRRGGTEAFF. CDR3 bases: TGTGCCAGCAGCGTAGGGAGACGGGGGGGCACTGAAGCTTTCTTT.